Shown below are 10 T cell receptor beta chains from a single sample sequenced in a study of blood T cell repertoires in COVID-19. Sequencing used immunoSEQ multiplex PCR; TCRdb keeps in-frame clones, though not all of them. The profile shows around 250,000 clones, roughly 80% of them singletons. Source material: peripheral blood. The receptor set was obtained from a woman between 18 and 29 years old with acute or convalescent COVID-19.

This clone was seen more than once but under ten times. The chain has TRBV2 and TRBJ2-7; a possible D gene is TRBD1 (5 bases). Trimming removed 7 bases from V and 0 bases from J, with 31 bases in between. This CDR3 comprises 20 residues. The germline gives CDR1 SNHLY, CDR2 FYNNEI. The CDR3 sequence: CASMVRATTARSLSSYEQYF. CDR3 bases: TGTGCCAGCATGGTTCGGGCCACGACAGCTAGATCGCTGAGCTCCTACGAGCAGTACTTC.

As DNA, the CDR3 is TGTGCCAGCAGCTTGGATAGCGGGCGCACAGATACGCAGTATTTT. It codes for CASSLDSGRTDTQYF. The V and J genes are TRBV5-8 and TRBJ2-3, with 7 bases fitting TRBD2. The CDR3 runs to 15 residues. J lost 1 base, V lost 0 bases, and 2 bases had no gene match. Germline CDR1 reads SGHTS; CDR2 reads YDEGEE. Using reference TRBV5-8 and TRBJ2-3 for the parts outside the CDR3, the full variable domain is EAGVTQSPTHLIKTRGQQATLRCSPISGHTSVYWYQQALGLGLQFLLWYDEGEERNRGNFPPRFSGRQFPNYSSELNVNALELEDSALYLCASSLDSGRTDTQYFGPGTRLTVL.

This clone was detected only a few times. CDR3 sequence reads: CASSLFDRAPYEQYF. In nucleotides, the CDR3 is TGTGCCAGCAGCCTCTTCGACAGGGCCCCTTACGAGCAGTACTTC. The V and J genes are TRBV5-6 and TRBJ2-7; 7 bases fit TRBD1. This CDR3 is 15 amino acids long. The V segment lost 4 bases and the J segment 4 bases; nucleotides outside the gene matches: 11. Germline V CDR1 and CDR2: SGHDT, YYEEEE. Filled out from reference TRBV5-6 and TRBJ2-7, the complete variable domain reads DAGVTQSPTHLIKTRGQQVTLRCSPKSGHDTVSWYQQALGQGPQFIFQYYEEEERQRGNFPDRFSGHQFPNYSSELNVNALLLGDSALYLCASSLFDRAPYEQYFGPGTRLTVT.

The V and J genes are TRBV24-1 and TRBJ2-1, with 8 bases aligning to TRBD2. After removal of 5 bases from V and 2 bases from J, the junction contained 13 bases not matched to a gene. CDR3 length: 18 residues. Looked up from germline, CDR1 is KGHDR and CDR2 is SFDVKD. The CDR3 DNA follows: TGTGCCACCAGTGGTTTTGGAAAGACTAGCGCTACCTACAATGAGCAGTTCTTC. Translation: CATSGFGKTSATYNEQFF.

The chain employs TRBV6-5 and TRBJ2-2; D might be TRBD2 (6 bases). The CDR3 is 15 residues long. From germline, CDR1 is MNHEY and CDR2 SVGAGI. The ends were cut back, 2 bases at V and 2 bases at J, with 9 bases in the middle. CDR3 residues: CASSYVGGNTGELFF. CDR3 in DNA: TGTGCCAGCAGTTACGTGGGGGGTAACACCGGGGAGCTGTTTTTT.

Details on this clone: Relative to the germline gene, one junction end is altered; a read error may explain this. This chain links TRBV7-2 with TRBJ2-2; D gene unclear. The germline gives CDR1 SGHTA, CDR2 FQGNSA. The CDR3 is 14 residues long. CDR3 region: CASNLGVTTGELFF. The CDR3 DNA sequence: TGTGCCAGCAACTTAGGAGTAACCACCGGGGAGCTGTTTTTT.

The chain uses TRBV5-4 and TRBJ2-1; 8 bases match TRBD1. The ends lost 4 bases at V and 3 bases at J; junction bases unmatched: 9. The V gene's germline CDR1 is SGHNT and CDR2 YYREEE (reference sequence). This CDR3 has 16 amino acids. CDR3: CASSPYGQGLYNEQFF. The CDR3 nucleotides read TGTGCCAGCAGCCCCTACGGACAGGGTCTCTACAATGAGCAGTTCTTC.

CDR3 sequence (DNA): TGTGCCAGCAGCCGAGGGGGTAACACTGAAGCTTTCTTT. Translated: CASSRGGNTEAFF. The V call is TRBV7-9, the J call TRBJ1-1; TRBD1 is a possible D gene (6 bases). Germline CDR1 and CDR2: SEHNR and FQNEAQ (reference sequence). V lost 5 bases and J 2 bases, leaving 9 bases between the germline ends. This CDR3 is 13 amino acids long. The entire variable domain, with the rest obtained from reference TRBV7-9 and TRBJ1-1, is as follows: DTGVSQNPRHKITKRGQNVTFRCDPISEHNRLYWYRQTLGQGPEFLTYFQNEAQLEKSRLLSDRFSAERPKGSFSTLEIQRTEQGDSAMYLCASSRGGNTEAFFGQGTRLTVV.

Of note for this clone: In the same sample, other DNA sequences code for this CDR3. This sequence joins TRBV19 and TRBJ2-5, with 9 bases aligning to TRBD2. Germline CDR1 reads LNHDA; CDR2 reads SQIVND (reference sequence). This CDR3 contains 15 residues. After removal of 3 bases from V and 2 bases from J, the junction contained 4 bases not matched to a gene. In DNA, the CDR3 is TGTGCCAGTAGTATCGGGACTAGCCTTCAAGAGACCCAGTACTTC. It is translated as CASSIGTSLQETQYF.

The rearrangement links TRBV5-4 to TRBJ2-7; D possibly corresponds to TRBD2 (6 bases). CDR3 length: 15 amino acids. The germline V and J ends were trimmed by 0 bases and 0 bases, with 10 bases remaining between them. Germline CDR1 and CDR2: SGHNT and YYREEE (reference sequence). The CDR3 is CASSLGASDSYEQYF. In nucleotides, the CDR3 is TGTGCCAGCAGCTTGGGAGCTAGCGACTCCTACGAGCAGTACTTC. The full variable domain, with the rest looked up from reference TRBV5-4 and TRBJ2-7, is ETGVTQSPTHLIKTRGQQVTLRCSSQSGHNTVSWYQQALGQGPQFIFQYYREEENGRGNFPPRFSGLQFPNYSSELNVNALELDDSALYLCASSLGASDSYEQYFGPGTRLTVT.